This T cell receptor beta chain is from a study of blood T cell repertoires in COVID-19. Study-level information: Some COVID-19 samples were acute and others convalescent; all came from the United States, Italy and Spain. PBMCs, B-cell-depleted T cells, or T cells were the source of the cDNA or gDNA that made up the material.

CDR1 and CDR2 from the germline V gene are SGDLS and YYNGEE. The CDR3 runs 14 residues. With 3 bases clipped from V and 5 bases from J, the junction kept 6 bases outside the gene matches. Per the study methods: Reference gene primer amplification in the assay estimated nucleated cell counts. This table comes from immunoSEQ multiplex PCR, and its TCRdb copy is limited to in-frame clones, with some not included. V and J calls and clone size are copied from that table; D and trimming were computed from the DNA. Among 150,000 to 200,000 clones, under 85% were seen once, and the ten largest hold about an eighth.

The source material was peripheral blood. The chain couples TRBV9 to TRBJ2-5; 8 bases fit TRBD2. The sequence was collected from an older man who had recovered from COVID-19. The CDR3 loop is CASSGAGVGETQYF. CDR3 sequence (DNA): TGTGCCAGCAGCGGAGCGGGAGTGGGGGAGACCCAGTACTTC.